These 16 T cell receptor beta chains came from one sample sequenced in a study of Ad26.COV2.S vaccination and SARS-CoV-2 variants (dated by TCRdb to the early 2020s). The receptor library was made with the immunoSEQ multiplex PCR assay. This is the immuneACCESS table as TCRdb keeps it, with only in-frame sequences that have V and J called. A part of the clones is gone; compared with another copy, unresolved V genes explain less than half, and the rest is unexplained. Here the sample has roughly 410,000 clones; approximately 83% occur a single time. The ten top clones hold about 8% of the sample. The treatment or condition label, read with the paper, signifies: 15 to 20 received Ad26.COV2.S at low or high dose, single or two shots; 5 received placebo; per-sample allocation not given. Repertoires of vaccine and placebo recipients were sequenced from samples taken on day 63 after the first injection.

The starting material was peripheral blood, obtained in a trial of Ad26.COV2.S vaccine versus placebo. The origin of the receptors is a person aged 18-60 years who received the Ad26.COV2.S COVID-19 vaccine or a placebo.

CDR3 sequence: CASSFAGTTSTGELFF. The CDR3 nucleotides are TGTGCCAGCAGTTTCGCCGGGACAACGAGCACCGGGGAGCTGTTTTTT. This chain uses TRBV6-2 or TRBV6-3 with TRBJ2-2; D perhaps matches TRBD1 (6 bases). The CDR3 totals 16 residues. Deletions cut 4 bases from V and 4 bases from J, with 16 bases between. Germline V gene data show CDR1 as MNHEY and CDR2 as SVGEGT.

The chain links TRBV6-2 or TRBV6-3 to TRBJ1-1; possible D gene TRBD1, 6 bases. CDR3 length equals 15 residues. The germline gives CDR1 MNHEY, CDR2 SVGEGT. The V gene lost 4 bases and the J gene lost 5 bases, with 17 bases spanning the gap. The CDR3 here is CASSSPGTKVTEAFF. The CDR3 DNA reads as TGTGCCAGCAGTTCCCCCGGGACAAAAGTTACTGAAGCTTTCTTT.

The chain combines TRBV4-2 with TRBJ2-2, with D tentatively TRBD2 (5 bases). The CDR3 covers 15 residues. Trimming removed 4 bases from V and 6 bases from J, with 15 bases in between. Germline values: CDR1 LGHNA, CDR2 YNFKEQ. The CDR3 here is CASSPREGKAGELFF. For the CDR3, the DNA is TGTGCCAGCAGCCCACGTGAGGGCAAGGCCGGGGAGCTGTTTTTT.

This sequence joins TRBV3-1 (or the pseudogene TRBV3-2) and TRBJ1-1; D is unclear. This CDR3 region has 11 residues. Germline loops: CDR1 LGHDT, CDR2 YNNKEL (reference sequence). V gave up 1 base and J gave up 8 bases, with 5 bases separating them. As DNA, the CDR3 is TGTGCCAGCAGCCAAGGCGCCGAAGCTTTCTTT. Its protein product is CASSQGAEAFF.

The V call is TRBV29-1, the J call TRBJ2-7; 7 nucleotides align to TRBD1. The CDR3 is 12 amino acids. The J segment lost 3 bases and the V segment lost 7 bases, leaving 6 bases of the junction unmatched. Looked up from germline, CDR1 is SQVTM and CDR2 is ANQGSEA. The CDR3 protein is CSATQGSYEQYF. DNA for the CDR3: TGCAGCGCTACACAGGGGAGCTACGAGCAGTACTTC.

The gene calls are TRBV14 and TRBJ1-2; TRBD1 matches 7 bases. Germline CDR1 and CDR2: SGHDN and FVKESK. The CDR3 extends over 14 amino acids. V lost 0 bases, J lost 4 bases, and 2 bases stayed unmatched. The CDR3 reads CASSQEDRAYGYTF. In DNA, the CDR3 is TGTGCCAGCAGCCAAGAAGACAGGGCCTATGGCTACACCTTC.

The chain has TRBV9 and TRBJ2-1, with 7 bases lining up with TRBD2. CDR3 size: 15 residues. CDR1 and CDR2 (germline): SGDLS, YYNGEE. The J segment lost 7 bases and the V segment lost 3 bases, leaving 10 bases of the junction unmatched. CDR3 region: CASSDSGAAGNEQFF. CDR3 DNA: TGTGCCAGCAGCGACAGCGGGGCCGCCGGTAATGAGCAGTTCTTC. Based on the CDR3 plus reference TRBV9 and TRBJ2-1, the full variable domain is DSGVTQTPKHLITATGQRVTLRCSPRSGDLSVYWYQQSLDQGLQFLIQYYNGEERAKGNILERFSAQQFPDLHSELNLSSLELGDSALYFCASSDSGAAGNEQFFGPGTRLTVL.

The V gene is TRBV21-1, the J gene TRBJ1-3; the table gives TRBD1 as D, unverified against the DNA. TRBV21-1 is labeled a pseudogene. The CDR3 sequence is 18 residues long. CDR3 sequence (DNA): TGTGCCAGTCACACAAAGACATTCGGAATTAACTCTGGAAACACCATATATTTT. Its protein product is CASHTKTFGINSGNTIYF.

The CDR3 DNA is TGCGCCAGCAGCCAAAGGTCCAGGGTCAGCGGAGAGACCCAGTACTTC. Amino acids: CASSQRSRVSGETQYF. This chain joins TRBV4-1 and TRBJ2-5; TRBD1 or TRBD2 may be the D gene (5 bases each). Looked up from germline, CDR1 is MGHRA and CDR2 is YSYEKL. Trimming removed 2 bases at V and 4 bases at J, with 17 bases between. The CDR3 loop spans 16 amino acids.

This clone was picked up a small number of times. As DNA, the CDR3 is TGTGCCAGCAGCACTACCCATGCAAGCGGGGACTACAATGAGCAGTTCTTC. Protein product: CASSTTHASGDYNEQFF. This sequence joins TRBV9 and TRBJ2-1; 7 bases are shared with TRBD2. Per germline, CDR1 SGDLS and CDR2 YYNGEE. The ends lost 4 bases at V and 3 bases at J; junction bases unmatched: 13. The CDR3 has 17 residues. The full variable domain, in which reference TRBV9 and TRBJ2-1 provide the parts outside the CDR3, is DSGVTQTPKHLITATGQRVTLRCSPRSGDLSVYWYQQSLDQGLQFLIQYYNGEERAKGNILERFSAQQFPDLHSELNLSSLELGDSALYFCASSTTHASGDYNEQFFGPGTRLTVL.

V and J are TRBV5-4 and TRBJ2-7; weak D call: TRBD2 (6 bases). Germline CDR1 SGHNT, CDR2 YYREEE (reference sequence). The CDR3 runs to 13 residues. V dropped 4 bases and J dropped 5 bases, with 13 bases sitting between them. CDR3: CASSGTTSNEQYF. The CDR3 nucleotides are TGTGCCAGCAGCGGAACGACTAGTAACGAGCAGTACTTC.

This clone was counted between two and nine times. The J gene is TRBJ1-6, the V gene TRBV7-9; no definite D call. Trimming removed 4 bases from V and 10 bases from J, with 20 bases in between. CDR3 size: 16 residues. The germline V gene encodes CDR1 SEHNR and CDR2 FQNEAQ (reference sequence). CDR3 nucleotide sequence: TGTGCCAGCAGCTCGGAATCGCCCGGCGGGTTGTCACCCCTCCACTTT. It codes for CASSSESPGGLSPLHF.

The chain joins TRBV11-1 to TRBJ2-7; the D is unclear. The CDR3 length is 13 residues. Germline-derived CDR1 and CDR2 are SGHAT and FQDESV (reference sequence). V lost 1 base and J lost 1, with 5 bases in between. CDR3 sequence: CASSLDTSYEQYF. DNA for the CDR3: TGTGCCAGCAGCTTAGACACTTCCTACGAGCAGTACTTC. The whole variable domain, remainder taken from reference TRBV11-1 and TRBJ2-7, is EAEVAQSPRYKITEKSQAVAFWCDPISGHATLYWYRQILGQGPELLVQFQDESVVDDSQLPKDRFSAERLKGVDSTLKIQPAELGDSAMYLCASSLDTSYEQYFGPGTRLTVT.

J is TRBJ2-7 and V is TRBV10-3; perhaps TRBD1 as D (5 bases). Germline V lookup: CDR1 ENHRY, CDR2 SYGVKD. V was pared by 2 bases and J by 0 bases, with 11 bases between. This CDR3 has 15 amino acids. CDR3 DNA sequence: TGTGCCATCAGTGAGGGGGTAGGGGCCTCCTACGAGCAGTACTTC. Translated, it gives CAISEGVGASYEQYF.

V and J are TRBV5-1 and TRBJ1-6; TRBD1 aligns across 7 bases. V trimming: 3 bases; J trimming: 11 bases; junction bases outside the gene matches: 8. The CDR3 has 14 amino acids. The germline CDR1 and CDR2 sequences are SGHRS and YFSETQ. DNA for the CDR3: TGCGCCAGCAGCTCACAGGGGAATCCGGCACCCCTCCACTTT. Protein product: CASSSQGNPAPLHF.

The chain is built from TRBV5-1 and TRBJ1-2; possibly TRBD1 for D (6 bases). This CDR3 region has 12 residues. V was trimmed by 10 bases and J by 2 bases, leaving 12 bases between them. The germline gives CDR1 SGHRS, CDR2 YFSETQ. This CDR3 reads CAYLTGNYGYTF. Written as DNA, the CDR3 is TGCGCCTACCTTACAGGGAACTATGGCTACACCTTC.